The rows below give T cell receptor beta chains drawn from one sample of a study of T-cell reconstitution after alpha-beta-depleted transplantation in children. TCRdb analysed the PCR reads with MiXCR anew, one entry per CDR3 protein. The sample has about half a million distinct CDR3 sequences, around 13% seen once. Sequenced here: PBMCs from the stem cell graft donor, sampled from the stem cell graft. Receptor source: a human donor who donated a stem cell graft to a child with combined immunodeficiency. Each CDR3 is given with its conserved first and last residue. The D gene is left open where the match is weak. Only some rows state a clone size, as once, few, many or a class for expanded clones.

abundance: NA
d_gene: TRBD1
v_gene: TRBV4-3
j_gene: TRBJ2-6
CDR3nt: TGCGCCAGCAGCCAGTGGGACAGGGACGCAGGGGCCAACGTCCTGACTTTC
CDR3aa: CASSQWDRDAGANVLTF

abundance: NA
d_gene: TRBD1
v_gene: TRBV7-2
j_gene: TRBJ2-3
CDR3nt: TGTGCCAGCAGCTCCCGGACAGGGATCACAGATACGCAGTATTTT
CDR3aa: CASSSRTGITDTQYF

abundance: many
d_gene: NA
v_gene: TRBV4-3
j_gene: TRBJ2-1
CDR3nt: TGCGCCAGCAGCCCCCAGGAAAGGGACAATGAGCAGTTCTTC
CDR3aa: CASSPQERDNEQFF

abundance: few
d_gene: TRBD1
v_gene: TRBV7-9
j_gene: TRBJ1-5
CDR3nt: TGTGCCAGCAGCCCAGGGGGCACCCAGCCCCAGCATTTT
CDR3aa: CASSPGGTQPQHF

abundance: NA
d_gene: NA
v_gene: TRBV12-5
j_gene: TRBJ2-7
CDR3nt: TGTGCTAGTGGTTTGCCCGAAACCTACGAGCAGTACTTC
CDR3aa: CASGLPETYEQYF

abundance: few
d_gene: NA
v_gene: TRBV6-2/TRBV6-3
j_gene: TRBJ2-2
CDR3nt: TGTGCCAGCATGCAAACTTCGAACACCGGGGAGCTGTTTTTT
CDR3aa: CASMQTSNTGELFF

abundance: NA
d_gene: NA
v_gene: TRBV9
j_gene: TRBJ2-2
CDR3nt: TGTGCCAGCAGCCCCATCTTGGGGCACACCGGGGAGCTGTTTTTT
CDR3aa: CASSPILGHTGELFF

abundance: NA
d_gene: TRBD2
v_gene: TRBV20-1
j_gene: TRBJ2-1
CDR3nt: TGCAGTGCTGACTCATTAGCGGGACGGAATGAGCAGTTCTTC
CDR3aa: CSADSLAGRNEQFF

abundance: few
d_gene: NA
v_gene: TRBV6-2/TRBV6-3
j_gene: TRBJ1-1
CDR3nt: TGTGCCAGCATGGGTCGGGGAATAGGGACTGAAGCTTTCTTT
CDR3aa: CASMGRGIGTEAFF

abundance: NA
d_gene: TRBD2
v_gene: TRBV20-1
j_gene: TRBJ2-3
CDR3nt: TGCAGTGCTATTTCTAGCGGGCCCAGCACAGATACGCAGTATTTT
CDR3aa: CSAISSGPSTDTQYF

abundance: few
d_gene: NA
v_gene: TRBV12-3/TRBV12-4
j_gene: TRBJ2-5
CDR3nt: TGTGCCAGCAGTTTAGCAGGGATCGGTCTCCAAGAGACCCAGTACTTC
CDR3aa: CASSLAGIGLQETQYF

abundance: many
d_gene: NA
v_gene: TRBV5-1
j_gene: TRBJ1-1
CDR3nt: TGCGCCAGCAGCATCAGGACGCCGTTGGAAGCTGTCTTT
CDR3aa: CASSIRTPLEAVF

abundance: few
d_gene: NA
v_gene: TRBV3-1
j_gene: TRBJ2-7
CDR3nt: TGTGCCAGCAGCCAAGACGGCGGTCCTGCCCCCTACGAGCAGTACTTC
CDR3aa: CASSQDGGPAPYEQYF

abundance: NA
d_gene: NA
v_gene: TRBV11-1
j_gene: TRBJ2-7
CDR3nt: TGTGCCAGCAGGTCCGGGACCTCGATCCACCACGAGCAGTACTTC
CDR3aa: CASRSGTSIHHEQYF

abundance: few
d_gene: TRBD2
v_gene: TRBV29-1
j_gene: TRBJ2-7
CDR3nt: TGCAGCGTTGAGGCTGCTAGCGGGAAGTACTACGAGCAGTACTTC
CDR3aa: CSVEAASGKYYEQYF

abundance: few
d_gene: NA
v_gene: TRBV3-1
j_gene: TRBJ1-4
CDR3nt: TGTGCCAGCAGCCAACGAGGGGGGAGCCTCGAAAAACTGTTTTTT
CDR3aa: CASSQRGGSLEKLFF

abundance: NA
d_gene: TRBD1
v_gene: TRBV19
j_gene: TRBJ1-1
CDR3nt: TGTGCCAGTCTGACAGGGTTGAACACTGAAGCTTTCTTT
CDR3aa: CASLTGLNTEAFF

abundance: NA
d_gene: TRBD1
v_gene: TRBV14
j_gene: TRBJ1-2
CDR3nt: TGTGCCAGCAGCCAATGGCGGACAGGAGACCGCTATGGCTACACCTTC
CDR3aa: CASSQWRTGDRYGYTF

abundance: many
d_gene: TRBD1
v_gene: TRBV12-3/TRBV12-4
j_gene: TRBJ2-5
CDR3nt: TGTGCCAGCAGCCGTTGGACAGGGGGCGTGGAGACCCAGTACTTC
CDR3aa: CASSRWTGGVETQYF

abundance: many
d_gene: NA
v_gene: TRBV12-3/TRBV12-4
j_gene: TRBJ2-2
CDR3nt: TGTGCCAGCAGGAGTGTGCTGGACACCGGGGAGCTGTTTTTT
CDR3aa: CASRSVLDTGELFF

abundance: many
d_gene: NA
v_gene: TRBV29-1
j_gene: TRBJ2-7
CDR3nt: TGCAGCGCCCTTCGAGGGGCTGGTGGCGAGCAGTACTTC
CDR3aa: CSALRGAGGEQYF

abundance: many
d_gene: NA
v_gene: TRBV15
j_gene: TRBJ2-7
CDR3nt: TGTGCCACCAGCAGAGTCCAGGGTTCCTACGAGCAGTACTTC
CDR3aa: CATSRVQGSYEQYF

abundance: many
d_gene: TRBD2
v_gene: TRBV9
j_gene: TRBJ2-1
CDR3nt: TGTGCCAGCAGCGTCGCGACTAGCGGGAGCTCCTACAATGAGCAGTTCTTC
CDR3aa: CASSVATSGSSYNEQFF

abundance: many
d_gene: TRBD1
v_gene: TRBV25-1
j_gene: TRBJ2-7
CDR3nt: TGTGCCAGCAGTGGGACAGGGGGTGAGTACGAGCAGTACTTC
CDR3aa: CASSGTGGEYEQYF

abundance: NA
d_gene: TRBD1
v_gene: TRBV4-3
j_gene: TRBJ2-7
CDR3nt: TGCGCCAGCAGCCAAGTTAGCTTGGGACAGGGGTTGAGCGAGCAGTACTTC
CDR3aa: CASSQVSLGQGLSEQYF

abundance: NA
d_gene: TRBD2
v_gene: TRBV11-1
j_gene: TRBJ2-7
CDR3nt: TGTGCCAGCAGCCCGCGGACTAGCGGGAGTTCGGTGGGCTACGAGCAGTACTTC
CDR3aa: CASSPRTSGSSVGYEQYF

abundance: few
d_gene: NA
v_gene: TRBV7-7
j_gene: TRBJ2-5
CDR3nt: TGTGCCAGCAGCTTAGAGCCTCGACCTTGGGAGACCCAGTACTTC
CDR3aa: CASSLEPRPWETQYF

abundance: once
d_gene: TRBD1
v_gene: TRBV5-1
j_gene: TRBJ2-6
CDR3nt: TGCGCCAGCAGCTTGGACTCAGGGGGCGGCCCTGGGGCCAACGTCCTGACTTTC
CDR3aa: CASSLDSGGGPGANVLTF

abundance: NA
d_gene: NA
v_gene: TRBV4-2
j_gene: TRBJ2-1
CDR3nt: TGTGCCAGCAGCCAAGAGGCCTGGGGGAGCTCCTACAATGAGCAGTTCTTC
CDR3aa: CASSQEAWGSSYNEQFF

abundance: NA
d_gene: NA
v_gene: TRBV7-8
j_gene: TRBJ2-5
CDR3nt: TGTGCCAGCAGCTTAAACGCGGTTGAGACCCAGTACTTC
CDR3aa: CASSLNAVETQYF

abundance: NA
d_gene: NA
v_gene: TRBV5-6
j_gene: TRBJ1-1
CDR3nt: TGTGCCAGCAGCATCATGGGGACTGAAGCTTTCTTT
CDR3aa: CASSIMGTEAFF

abundance: NA
d_gene: NA
v_gene: TRBV12-3/TRBV12-4
j_gene: TRBJ2-5
CDR3nt: TGTGCCAGCTGCCGGGGGGAGACCCAGTACTTC
CDR3aa: CASCRGETQYF

abundance: many
d_gene: NA
v_gene: TRBV12-3/TRBV12-4
j_gene: TRBJ2-3
CDR3nt: TGTGCCAGCGGAGAACTGTCATCGGATACGCAGTATTTT
CDR3aa: CASGELSSDTQYF

abundance: many
d_gene: TRBD2
v_gene: TRBV4-2
j_gene: TRBJ2-3
CDR3nt: TGTGCCAGCAGCCAAGAGGAGGCTAGCGGGGGGGATACGCAGTATTTT
CDR3aa: CASSQEEASGGDTQYF

abundance: few
d_gene: NA
v_gene: TRBV18
j_gene: TRBJ1-1
CDR3nt: TGTGCCAGCTCACCATTGCAGGGGACTAACACTGAAGCTTTCTTT
CDR3aa: CASSPLQGTNTEAFF

abundance: few
d_gene: NA
v_gene: TRBV5-1
j_gene: TRBJ1-2
CDR3nt: TGCGCCAGCAGCTTGGGGATCGTACGAGATGGCTACACCTTC
CDR3aa: CASSLGIVRDGYTF

abundance: NA
d_gene: NA
v_gene: TRBV12-3/TRBV12-4
j_gene: TRBJ2-7
CDR3nt: TGTGCCAGCAGTGTGGACAGCCCAAACCTCTACGAGCAGTACTTC
CDR3aa: CASSVDSPNLYEQYF

abundance: many
d_gene: TRBD1
v_gene: TRBV12-3/TRBV12-4
j_gene: TRBJ1-1
CDR3nt: TGTGCCAGCAGTACGGACAGGGACACTGAAGCTTTCTTT
CDR3aa: CASSTDRDTEAFF

abundance: many
d_gene: NA
v_gene: TRBV25-1
j_gene: TRBJ2-7
CDR3nt: TGTGCCAGCAGTGAATCTCCAAGAAACGAGCAGTACTTC
CDR3aa: CASSESPRNEQYF

abundance: few
d_gene: NA
v_gene: TRBV6-5
j_gene: TRBJ2-5
CDR3nt: TGTGCCACCCAGGGAGACCAAGAGACCCAGTACTTC
CDR3aa: CATQGDQETQYF

abundance: few
d_gene: NA
v_gene: TRBV28
j_gene: TRBJ2-1
CDR3nt: TGTGCCAGCAGTTTATTTAGGGGGCAGTTCTTC
CDR3aa: CASSLFRGQFF